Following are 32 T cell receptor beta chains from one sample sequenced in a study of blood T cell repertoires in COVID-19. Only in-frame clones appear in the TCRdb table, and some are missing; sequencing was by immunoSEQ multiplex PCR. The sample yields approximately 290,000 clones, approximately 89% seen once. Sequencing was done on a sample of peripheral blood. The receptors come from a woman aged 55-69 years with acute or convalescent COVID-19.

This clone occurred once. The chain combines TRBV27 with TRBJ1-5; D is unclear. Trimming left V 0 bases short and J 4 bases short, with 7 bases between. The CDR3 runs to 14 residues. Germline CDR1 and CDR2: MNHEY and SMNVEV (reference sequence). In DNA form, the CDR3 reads TGTGCCAGCAGTTTATCTTCCCTAAATCAGCCCCAGCATTTT. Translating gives CASSLSSLNQPQHF.

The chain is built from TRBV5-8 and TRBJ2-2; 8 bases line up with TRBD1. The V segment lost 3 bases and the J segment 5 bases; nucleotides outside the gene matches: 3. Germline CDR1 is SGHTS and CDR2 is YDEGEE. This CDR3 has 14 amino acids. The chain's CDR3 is CASSSGQATGELFF. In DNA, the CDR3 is TGTGCCAGCAGCTCGGGACAGGCGACCGGGGAGCTGTTTTTT.

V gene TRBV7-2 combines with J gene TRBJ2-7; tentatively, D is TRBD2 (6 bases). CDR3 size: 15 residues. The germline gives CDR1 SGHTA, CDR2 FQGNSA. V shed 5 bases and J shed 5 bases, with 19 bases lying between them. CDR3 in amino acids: CASSPPGLPRDEQYF. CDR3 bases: TGTGCCAGCAGCCCACCGGGACTGCCACGGGACGAGCAGTACTTC.

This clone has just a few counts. The CDR3 sequence: CASSYTGTSKKEQFF. The CDR3 bases are TGTGCCAGCAGTTATACCGGGACTAGCAAGAAGGAGCAGTTCTTC. The gene calls are TRBV2 and TRBJ2-1, with 9 bases matching TRBD2. V lost 5 bases to trimming and J lost 10 bases; unmatched junction nucleotides: 12. Looked up from germline, CDR1 is SNHLY and CDR2 is FYNNEI. The CDR3 contains 15 residues.

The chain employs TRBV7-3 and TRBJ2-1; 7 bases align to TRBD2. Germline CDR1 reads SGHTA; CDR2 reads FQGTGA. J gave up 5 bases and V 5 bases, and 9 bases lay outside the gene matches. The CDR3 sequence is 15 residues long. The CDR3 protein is CASSHGLGLNNEQFF. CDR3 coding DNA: TGTGCCAGCAGCCACGGACTAGGTTTAAACAATGAGCAGTTCTTC.

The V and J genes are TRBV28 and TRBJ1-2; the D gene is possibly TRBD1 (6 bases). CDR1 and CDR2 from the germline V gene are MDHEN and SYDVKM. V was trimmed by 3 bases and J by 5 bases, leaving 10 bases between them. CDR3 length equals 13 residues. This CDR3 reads CASSLGALYGYTF. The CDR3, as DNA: TGTGCCAGCAGTTTGGGGGCATTATATGGCTACACCTTC.

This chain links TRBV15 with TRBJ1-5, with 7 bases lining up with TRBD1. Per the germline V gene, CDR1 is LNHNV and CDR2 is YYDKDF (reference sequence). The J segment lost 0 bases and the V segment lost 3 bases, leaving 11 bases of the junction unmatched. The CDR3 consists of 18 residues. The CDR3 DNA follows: TGTGCCACCAGCAGGATCTCCTCGACAGGGAATAGCAATCAGCCCCAGCATTTT. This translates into CATSRISSTGNSNQPQHF. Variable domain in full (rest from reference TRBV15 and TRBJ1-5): DAMVIQNPRYQVTQFGKPVTLSCSQTLNHNVMYWYQQKSSQAPKLLFHYYDKDFNNEADTPDNFQSRRPNTSFCFLDIRSPGLGDTAMYLCATSRISSTGNSNQPQHFGDGTRLSIL.

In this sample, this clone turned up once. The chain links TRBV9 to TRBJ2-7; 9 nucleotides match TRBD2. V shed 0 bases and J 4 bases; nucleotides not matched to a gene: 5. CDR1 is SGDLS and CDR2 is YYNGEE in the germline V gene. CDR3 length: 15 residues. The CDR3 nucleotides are TGTGCCAGCAGCGTAGGCGGGGGGGCCCTTTACGAGCAGTACTTC. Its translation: CASSVGGGALYEQYF.

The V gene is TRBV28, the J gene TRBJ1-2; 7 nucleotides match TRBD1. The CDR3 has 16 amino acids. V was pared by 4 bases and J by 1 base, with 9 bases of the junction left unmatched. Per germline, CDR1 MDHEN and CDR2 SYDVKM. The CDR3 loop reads CASSSTGQLNNYGYTF. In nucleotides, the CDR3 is TGTGCCAGCAGTTCAACGGGACAGTTGAATAACTATGGCTACACCTTC.

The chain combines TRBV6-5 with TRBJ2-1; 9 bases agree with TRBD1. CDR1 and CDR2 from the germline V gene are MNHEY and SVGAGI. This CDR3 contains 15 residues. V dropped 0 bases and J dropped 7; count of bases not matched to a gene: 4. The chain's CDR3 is CASSYSGTGLNEQFF. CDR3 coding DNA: TGTGCCAGCAGTTACTCTGGGACAGGGTTAAATGAGCAGTTCTTC.

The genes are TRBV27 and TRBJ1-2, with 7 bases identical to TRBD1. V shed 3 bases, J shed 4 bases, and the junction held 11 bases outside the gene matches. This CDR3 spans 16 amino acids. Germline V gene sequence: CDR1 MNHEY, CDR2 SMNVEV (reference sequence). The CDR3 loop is CASSLGRGISGYGYTF. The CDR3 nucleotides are TGTGCCAGCAGTTTGGGCAGGGGGATCTCGGGCTATGGCTACACCTTC.

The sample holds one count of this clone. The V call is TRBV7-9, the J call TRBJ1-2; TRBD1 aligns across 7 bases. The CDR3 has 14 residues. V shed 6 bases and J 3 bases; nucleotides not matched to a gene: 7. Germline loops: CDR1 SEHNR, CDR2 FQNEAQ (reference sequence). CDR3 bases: TGTGCCAGCAGTAAAAACAGGGGCGACTATGGCTACACCTTC. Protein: CASSKNRGDYGYTF.

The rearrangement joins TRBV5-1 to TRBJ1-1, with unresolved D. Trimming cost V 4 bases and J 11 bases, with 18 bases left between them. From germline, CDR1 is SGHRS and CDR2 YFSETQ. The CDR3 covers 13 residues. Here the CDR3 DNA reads TGCGCCAGCAGCGCCCGACGAGAGGGCGAGGCTTTCTTT. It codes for CASSARREGEAFF.

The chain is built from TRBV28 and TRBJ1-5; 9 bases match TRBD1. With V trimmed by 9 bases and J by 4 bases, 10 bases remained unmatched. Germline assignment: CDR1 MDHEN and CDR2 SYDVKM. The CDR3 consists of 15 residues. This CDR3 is CASTGQGGANQPQHF. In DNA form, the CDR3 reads TGTGCCAGTACGGGACAGGGCGGAGCAAATCAGCCCCAGCATTTT.

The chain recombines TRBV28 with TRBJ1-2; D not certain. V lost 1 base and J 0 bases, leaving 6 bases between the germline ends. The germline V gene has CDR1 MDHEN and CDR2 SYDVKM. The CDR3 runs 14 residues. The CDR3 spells CASSLSQTNYGYTF. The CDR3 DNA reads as TGTGCCAGCAGTTTATCCCAGACTAACTATGGCTACACCTTC.

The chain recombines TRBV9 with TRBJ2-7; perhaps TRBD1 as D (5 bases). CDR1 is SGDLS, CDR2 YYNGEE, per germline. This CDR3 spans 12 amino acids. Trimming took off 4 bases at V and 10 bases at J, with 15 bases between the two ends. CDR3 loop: CASSPRVGVQYF. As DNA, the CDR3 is TGTGCCAGCAGCCCTAGGGTAGGGGTTCAGTACTTC. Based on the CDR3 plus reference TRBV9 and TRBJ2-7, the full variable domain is DSGVTQTPKHLITATGQRVTLRCSPRSGDLSVYWYQQSLDQGLQFLIQYYNGEERAKGNILERFSAQQFPDLHSELNLSSLELGDSALYFCASSPRVGVQYFGPGTRLTVT.

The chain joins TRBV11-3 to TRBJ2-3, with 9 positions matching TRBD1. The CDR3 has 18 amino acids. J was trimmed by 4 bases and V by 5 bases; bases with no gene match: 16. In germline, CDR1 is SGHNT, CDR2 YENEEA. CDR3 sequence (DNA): TGTGCCAGCAGCCGGTCGGGGACAGGGTTTACAGTATCAGATACGCAGTATTTT. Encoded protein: CASSRSGTGFTVSDTQYF. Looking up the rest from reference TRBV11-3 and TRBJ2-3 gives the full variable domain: EAGVVQSPRYKIIEKKQPVAFWCNPISGHNTLYWYLQNLGQGPELLIRYENEEAVDDSQLPKDRFSAERLKGVDSTLKIQPAELGDSAVYLCASSRSGTGFTVSDTQYFGPGTRLTVL.

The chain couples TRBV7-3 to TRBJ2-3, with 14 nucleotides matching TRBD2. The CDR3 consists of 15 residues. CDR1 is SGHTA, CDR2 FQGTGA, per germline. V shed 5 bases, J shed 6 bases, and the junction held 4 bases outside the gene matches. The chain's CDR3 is CASSMGLAGEDTQYF. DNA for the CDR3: TGTGCCAGCAGCATGGGACTAGCGGGAGAGGATACGCAGTATTTT.

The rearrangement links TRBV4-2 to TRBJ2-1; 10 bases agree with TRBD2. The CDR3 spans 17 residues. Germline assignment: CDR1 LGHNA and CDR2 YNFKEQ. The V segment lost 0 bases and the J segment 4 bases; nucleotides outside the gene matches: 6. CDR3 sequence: CASSQDAAGGSYNEQFF. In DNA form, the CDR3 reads TGTGCCAGCAGCCAAGATGCAGCGGGAGGGAGTTACAATGAGCAGTTCTTC.

The CDR3 protein is CASSKQGLGEQYF. The CDR3 nucleotides read TGTGCCAGTAGTAAACAGGGGTTGGGTGAGCAGTACTTC. This sequence joins TRBV19 and TRBJ2-7; 7 nucleotides agree with TRBD1. The germline V gene encodes CDR1 LNHDA and CDR2 SQIVND (reference sequence). The CDR3 spans 13 residues. J gave up 7 bases and V 4 bases, and 7 bases lay outside the gene matches.

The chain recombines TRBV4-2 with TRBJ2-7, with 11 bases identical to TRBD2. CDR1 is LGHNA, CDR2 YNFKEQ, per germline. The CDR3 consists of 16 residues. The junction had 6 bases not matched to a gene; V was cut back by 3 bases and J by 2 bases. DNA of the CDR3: TGTGCCAGCAGCCAGGATAGCGGGAGGGTTACCTACGAGCAGTACTTC. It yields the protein CASSQDSGRVTYEQYF.

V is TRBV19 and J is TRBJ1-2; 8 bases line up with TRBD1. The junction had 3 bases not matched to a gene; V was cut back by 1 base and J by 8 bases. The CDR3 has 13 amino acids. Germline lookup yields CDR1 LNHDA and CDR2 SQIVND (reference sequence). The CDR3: CASSIVAGGGYTF. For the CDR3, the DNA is TGTGCCAGTAGTATAGTGGCAGGGGGCGGCTACACCTTC. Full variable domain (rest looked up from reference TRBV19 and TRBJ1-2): DGGITQSPKYLFRKEGQNVTLSCEQNLNHDAMYWYRQDPGQGLRLIYYSQIVNDFQKGDIAEGYSVSREKKESFPLTVTSAQKNPTAFYLCASSIVAGGGYTFGSGTRLTVV.

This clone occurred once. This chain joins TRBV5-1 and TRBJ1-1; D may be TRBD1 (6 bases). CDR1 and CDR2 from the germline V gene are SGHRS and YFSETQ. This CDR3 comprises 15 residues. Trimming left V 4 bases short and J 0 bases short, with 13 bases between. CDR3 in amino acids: CASSPWTEMNTEAFF. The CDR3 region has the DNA TGCGCCAGCAGCCCCTGGACAGAGATGAACACTGAAGCTTTCTTT.

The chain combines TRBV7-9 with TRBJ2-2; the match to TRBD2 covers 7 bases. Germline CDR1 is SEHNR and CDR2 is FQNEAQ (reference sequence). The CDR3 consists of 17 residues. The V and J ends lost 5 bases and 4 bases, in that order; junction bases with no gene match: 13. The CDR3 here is CASSPRRGGGPTGELFF. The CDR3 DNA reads TGTGCCAGCAGCCCCAGAAGGGGCGGGGGTCCCACCGGGGAGCTGTTTTTT.

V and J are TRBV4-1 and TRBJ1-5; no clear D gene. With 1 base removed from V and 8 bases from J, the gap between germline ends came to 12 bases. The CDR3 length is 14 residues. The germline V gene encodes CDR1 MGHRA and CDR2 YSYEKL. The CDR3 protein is CASSQVRGDEPQHF. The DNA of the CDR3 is TGCGCCAGCAGCCAAGTTAGAGGCGATGAGCCCCAGCATTTT.

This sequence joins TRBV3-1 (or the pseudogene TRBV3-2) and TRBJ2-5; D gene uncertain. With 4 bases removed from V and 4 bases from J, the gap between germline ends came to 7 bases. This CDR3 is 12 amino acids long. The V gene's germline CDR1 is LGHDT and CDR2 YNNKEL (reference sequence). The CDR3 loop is CASSPSGETQYF. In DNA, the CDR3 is TGTGCCAGCAGCCCCTCCGGAGAGACCCAGTACTTC.

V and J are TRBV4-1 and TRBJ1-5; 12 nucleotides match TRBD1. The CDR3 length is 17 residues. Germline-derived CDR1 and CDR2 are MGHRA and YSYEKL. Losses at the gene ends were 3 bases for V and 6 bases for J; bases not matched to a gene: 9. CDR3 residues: CASSHDRGTGGGQPQHF. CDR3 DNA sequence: TGCGCCAGCAGCCACGACCGTGGGACAGGGGGCGGTCAGCCCCAGCATTTT.

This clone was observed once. CDR3 sequence: CASSQGLRSEQYF. The CDR3 nucleotides are TGTGCCAGCAGCCAAGGTCTTAGGAGCGAGCAGTACTTC. This chain joins TRBV14 and TRBJ2-7; D unclear. Trimming stripped 1 base from V and 6 bases from J, with 10 bases between. Germline V lookup: CDR1 SGHDN, CDR2 FVKESK. The CDR3 consists of 13 residues.

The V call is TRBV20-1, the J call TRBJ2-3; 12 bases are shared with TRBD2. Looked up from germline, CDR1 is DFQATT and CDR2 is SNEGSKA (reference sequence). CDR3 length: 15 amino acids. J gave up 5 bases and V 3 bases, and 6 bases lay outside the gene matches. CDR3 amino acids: CSASARLAGEDTQYF. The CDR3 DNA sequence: TGCAGTGCTAGTGCCCGACTAGCGGGGGAAGATACGCAGTATTTT.

The CDR3 loop reads CASSSGLAEAQYF. CDR3 nucleotides: TGCGCCAGCAGCTCGGGACTAGCTGAGGCCCAGTACTTC. This rearrangement joins TRBV5-1 to TRBJ2-5; 9 bases fit TRBD2. With 3 bases clipped from V and 9 bases from J, the junction kept 6 bases outside the gene matches. The CDR3 covers 13 residues. CDR1 is SGHRS, CDR2 YFSETQ, per germline.

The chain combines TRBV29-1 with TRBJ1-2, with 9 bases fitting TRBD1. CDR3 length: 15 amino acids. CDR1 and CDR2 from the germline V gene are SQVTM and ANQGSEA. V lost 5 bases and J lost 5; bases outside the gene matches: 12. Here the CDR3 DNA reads TGCAGCGTTTCTGGGACAGGGAACGATTTTTATGGCTACACCTTC. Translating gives CSVSGTGNDFYGYTF.

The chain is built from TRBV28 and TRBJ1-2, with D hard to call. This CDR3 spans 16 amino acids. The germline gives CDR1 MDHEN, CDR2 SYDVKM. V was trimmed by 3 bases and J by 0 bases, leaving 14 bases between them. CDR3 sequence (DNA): TGTGCCAGCAGTTTCAAGTCCCGCGGCCCTAACTATGGCTACACCTTC. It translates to CASSFKSRGPNYGYTF.